This TCR beta chain was identified during a study of cytomegalovirus exposure and HLA in healthy donors. A multiplex PCR was run with 60 Vbeta primers and 13 Jbeta primers. The data were produced by immunoSEQ multiplex PCR, yet TCRdb's version contains in-frame clones alone and is incomplete. The table lists roughly 120,000 clones, over 65% of them singletons, with approximately 2.7% in the top ten. Study-wide points: TCR beta V segments were, for the most part, productive about 87% or about 30% of the time in an earlier analysis.

This clone turned up a few times. The antigen is undetermined. This clonotype originated in a woman aged 18-29 years in good health and CMV-seronegative. Sequenced sample: PBMCs.

The chain's CDR3 is CASSLAAGGGSGEQFF. CDR3 bases: TGCGCCAGCAGCTTGGCCGCGGGCGGGGGTAGCGGTGAGCAGTTCTTC. The V gene is TRBV5-1, the J gene TRBJ2-1; 7 bases are a match to TRBD2. Germline CDR1 SGHRS, CDR2 YFSETQ. V was clipped by 0 bases and J by 9 bases; unmatched bases: 12. This CDR3 region has 16 residues.